These 13 T cell receptor beta chains were all obtained from the same sample, sequenced in a study of T cells in tumors after PD-1 blockade. Profiled with immunoSEQ multiplex PCR; TCRdb holds only in-frame clones, not every one. The top ten hold 4% to 4.5% of the sample, which has more than 40,000 clones, roughly 80% seen once. Here the sequenced sample was PBMCs, taken before anti-PD-1 treatment. The receptors shown here come from a human donor with basal cell carcinoma.

This chain joins TRBV3-1 (or the pseudogene TRBV3-2) and TRBJ2-7; D gene unclear. The germline gives CDR1 LGHDT, CDR2 YNNKEL (reference sequence). The CDR3 spans 15 residues. V was trimmed by 1 base and J by 0 bases, leaving 10 bases between them. The CDR3, as DNA: TGTGCCAGCAGCCAAGCGGACCCGAGCTCCTACGAGCAGTACTTC. Protein product: CASSQADPSSYEQYF.

The V call is TRBV27, the J call TRBJ2-5; 8 bases are a match to TRBD1. Germline CDR1 and CDR2: MNHEY and SMNVEV (reference sequence). The CDR3 contains 15 residues. V dropped 5 bases and J dropped 0; count of bases not matched to a gene: 5. The CDR3 here is CASSINRGYQETQYF. For the CDR3, the DNA is TGTGCCAGCAGTATAAACAGGGGGTACCAAGAGACCCAGTACTTC.

This clone was detected a few times. This sequence joins TRBV28 and TRBJ1-5, with D unresolved. The V gene's germline CDR1 is MDHEN and CDR2 SYDVKM. Trimming stripped 6 bases from V and 0 bases from J, with 18 bases between. This CDR3 is built from 17 residues. CDR3 amino acids: CASSQAQFPYSNQPQHF. As DNA, the CDR3 is TGTGCCAGCAGCCAAGCCCAGTTCCCCTATAGCAATCAGCCCCAGCATTTT.

The chain recombines TRBV7-8 with TRBJ2-5; TRBD2 matches at 15 bases. Germline CDR1 and CDR2: SGHVS and FQNEAQ. CDR3 length: 17 residues. The junction had 6 bases not matched to a gene; V was cut back by 4 bases and J by 3 bases. Written as DNA, the CDR3 is TGTGCCAGCAGCTCCCCGGGACTAGCGGGGGGAGAAGAGACCCAGTACTTC. Encoded protein: CASSSPGLAGGEETQYF. Together with reference TRBV7-8 and TRBJ2-5, the CDR3 gives the full variable domain: GAGVSQSPRYKVAKRGQDVALRCDPISGHVSLFWYQQALGQGPEFLTYFQNEAQLDKSGLPSDRFFAERPEGSVSTLKIQRTQQEDSAVYLCASSSPGLAGGEETQYFGPGTRLLVL.

The chain is built from TRBV13 and TRBJ2-5; the match to TRBD1 covers 10 bases. This CDR3 region has 15 residues. CDR1 PRHDT and CDR2 FYEKMQ come from the germline V gene (reference sequence). V lost 4 bases to trimming and J lost 3 bases; unmatched junction nucleotides: 5. The CDR3 DNA is TGTGCCAGCAGCTCATCCGGGACAGGGGAAGAGACCCAGTACTTC. Protein: CASSSSGTGEETQYF.

In its sample, this clone is medium-sized. The V and J genes are TRBV4-2 and TRBJ2-3; TRBD2 matches 10 bases. With V trimmed by 0 bases and J by 4 bases, 7 bases remained unmatched. CDR1 and CDR2 (germline): LGHNA, YNFKEQ. CDR3 size: 17 residues. DNA for the CDR3: TGTGCCAGCAGCCAAGATCATAGCGGGGGGCCGGCAGATACGCAGTATTTT. Translating gives CASSQDHSGGPADTQYF.

The chain uses TRBV7-2 and TRBJ1-1; D gene ambiguous. The CDR3 length is 15 residues. V shed 3 bases and J shed 1 base, with 12 bases lying between them. Per germline, CDR1 SGHTA and CDR2 FQGNSA. This CDR3 is CASSFLGGKNTEAFF. The CDR3 bases are TGTGCCAGCAGCTTCCTCGGAGGGAAGAACACTGAAGCTTTCTTT.

The J gene is TRBJ2-5, the V gene TRBV9, with TRBD2 identical over 7 bases. Trimming at V came to 0 bases and at J to 5 bases, leaving 7 bases not matched to a gene. The CDR3 contains 15 residues. Looked up from germline, CDR1 is SGDLS and CDR2 is YYNGEE. CDR3 sequence: CASSVGSGPGETQYF. DNA for the CDR3: TGTGCCAGCAGCGTAGGTAGCGGGCCTGGCGAGACCCAGTACTTC.

This clone was detected a few times. CDR3 in amino acids: CASSYGTGGRRTGELFF. The CDR3 DNA reads as TGTGCCAGCAGCTATGGGACAGGGGGCCGACGTACCGGGGAGCTGTTTTTT. J is TRBJ2-2 and V is TRBV7-9; 12 nucleotides line up with TRBD1. The CDR3 covers 17 residues. Germline CDR1 reads SEHNR; CDR2 reads FQNEAQ (reference sequence). V dropped 4 bases and J dropped 5; count of bases not matched to a gene: 8.

V and J are TRBV7-9 and TRBJ2-3; no clear D. Trimming took 5 bases from V and 0 from J, leaving 15 bases between them. The CDR3 covers 16 residues. Germline V gene sequence: CDR1 SEHNR, CDR2 FQNEAQ (reference sequence). CDR3 sequence reads: CASSPRFKTSTDTQYF. CDR3 coding DNA: TGTGCCAGCAGCCCCCGTTTCAAAACTAGCACAGATACGCAGTATTTT.

This chain links TRBV18 with TRBJ1-2, with a possible D match to TRBD1 (5 bases). The germline V gene encodes CDR1 KGHSH and CDR2 LQKENI. The CDR3 consists of 14 residues. V lost 5 bases to trimming and J lost 2 bases, with 12 bases between them. Written as DNA, the CDR3 is TGTGCCAGCTCAGTAACACAGGAGAACTATGGCTACACCTTC. Protein sequence: CASSVTQENYGYTF.

This clone was counted once. The chain combines TRBV6-5 with TRBJ1-5; no definite D call. V shed 6 bases and J shed 1 base, with 10 bases lying between them. CDR1 and CDR2 from the germline V gene are MNHEY and SVGAGI. The CDR3 extends over 14 amino acids. CDR3 DNA sequence: TGTGCCAGCAGCAGTTACAGCAGCAATCAGCCCCAGCATTTT. This gives the protein CASSSYSSNQPQHF.

CDR3 sequence (DNA): TGTGCCAGTACCGGGGCCCGCAGGTCAGAAGTGGGGGCCAACGTCCTGACTTTC. Encoded protein: CASTGARRSEVGANVLTF. J is TRBJ2-6 and V is TRBV19; D may be TRBD1 or TRBD2 (5 bases each). CDR1 and CDR2 (germline): LNHDA, SQIVND (reference sequence). Deletions cut 7 bases from V and 4 bases from J, with 23 bases between. The CDR3 contains 18 residues.